Following are 13 T cell receptor beta chains from one sample sequenced in a study of cytomegalovirus exposure and HLA in healthy donors. 13 Jbeta primers and 60 Vbeta primers were used for the PCR. Data came from immunoSEQ multiplex PCR; TCRdb stores just in-frame clones and leaves some out. The data show 160,000 or so clones, roughly four fifths seen once. The specimen was PBMCs. All receptors derive from a man aged 35-49 years in good health and CMV-seronegative.

J is TRBJ2-2 and V is TRBV10-3; 10 bases map to TRBD2. The germline V gene has CDR1 ENHRY and CDR2 SYGVKD. V gave up 3 bases and J gave up 4 bases; unmatched junction bases: 5. The CDR3 has 16 amino acids. The CDR3, as DNA: TGTGCCATCAGTGACGTACTAGCGGGACCCACCGGGGAGCTGTTTTTT. Encoded protein: CAISDVLAGPTGELFF.

This chain connects TRBV6-1 to TRBJ1-2; a possible D gene is TRBD1 (6 bases). Deletions cut 5 bases from V and 3 bases from J, with 13 bases between. Germline CDR1 is MNHNS and CDR2 is SASEGT. The CDR3 spans 14 residues. CDR3 residues: CASSRGAIDYGYTF. The CDR3, as DNA: TGTGCCAGCAGTCGGGGGGCGATTGACTATGGCTACACCTTC.

This clone was seen a single time. The chain recombines TRBV5-8 with TRBJ2-1, with TRBD1 matching 8 bases. The CDR3 runs to 15 residues. Losses at the gene ends were 4 bases for V and 2 bases for J; bases not matched to a gene: 5. Germline loops: CDR1 SGHTS, CDR2 YDEGEE. CDR3 sequence: CASSPRQGPYNEQFF. Written as DNA, the CDR3 is TGTGCCAGCAGCCCACGACAGGGGCCCTACAATGAGCAGTTCTTC.

This clone has a handful of counts. The chain is built from TRBV27 and TRBJ2-1, with unresolved D. The germline CDR1 and CDR2 sequences are MNHEY and SMNVEV (reference sequence). V lost 2 bases and J lost 3, with 5 bases in between. The CDR3 has 13 amino acids. CDR3 DNA: TGTGCCAGCAGTTTAGAGAACTACAATGAGCAGTTCTTC. Protein sequence: CASSLENYNEQFF.

This chain uses TRBV25-1 with TRBJ1-1; D unresolved. From germline, CDR1 is MGHDK and CDR2 SYGVNS. V lost 3 bases, J lost 1 base, and 18 bases lay in between. This CDR3 comprises 17 residues. CDR3 in DNA: TGTGCCAGCAGTGACCCTCACCAGGTCTCCGGGAACACTGAAGCTTTCTTT. Amino acids: CASSDPHQVSGNTEAFF. The complete variable domain, with remaining parts taken from reference TRBV25-1 and TRBJ1-1, reads EADIYQTPRYLVIGTGKKITLECSQTMGHDKMYWYQQDPGMELHLIHYSYGVNSTEKGDLSSESTVSRIRTEHFPLTLESARPSHTSQYLCASSDPHQVSGNTEAFFGQGTRLTVV.

CDR3 nucleotide sequence: TGCGCCAGCAGCCCTAGACAGGACCGCCAAGAGACCCAGTACTTC. This sequence encodes CASSPRQDRQETQYF. V usage is TRBV5-1 and J usage is TRBJ2-5; D might be TRBD1 (6 bases). Deletions cut 4 bases from V and 1 base from J, with 14 bases between. This CDR3 contains 15 residues. CDR1 is SGHRS and CDR2 is YFSETQ in the germline V gene.

The genes are TRBV18 and TRBJ1-5, with 9 bases fitting TRBD1. Germline V gene data show CDR1 as KGHSH and CDR2 as LQKENI. This CDR3 contains 15 residues. Trimming removed 5 bases from V and 3 bases from J; junction bases left unmatched: 5. CDR3 DNA: TGTGCCAGCTCAAGGGACAGGGTAGACAATCAGCCCCAGCATTTT. Encoded protein: CASSRDRVDNQPQHF.

The rearrangement joins TRBV13 to TRBJ2-7, with D maybe TRBD1 (5 bases). Trimming took 5 bases from V and 2 from J, leaving 13 bases between them. Germline V gene sequence: CDR1 PRHDT, CDR2 FYEKMQ (reference sequence). This CDR3 has 14 residues. The CDR3 region is CASSRDRFAYEQYF. Written as DNA, the CDR3 is TGTGCCAGCAGCCGTGACAGATTTGCCTACGAGCAGTACTTC.

This clone was counted a single time. The CDR3 region is CASSDKAGRLFGELFF. The CDR3 DNA reads as TGTGCCAGCAGTGATAAGGCAGGGCGGCTATTCGGGGAGCTGTTTTTT. The rearrangement links TRBV2 to TRBJ2-2; a weak D match, TRBD1 (5 bases). V dropped 3 bases and J dropped 7 bases, with 18 bases sitting between them. The length of the CDR3 is 16 residues. Germline CDR1 reads SNHLY; CDR2 reads FYNNEI.

With respect to this clone: Other DNA sequences in this specimen translate into the identical CDR3. The chain uses TRBV5-1 and TRBJ2-3; the match to TRBD1 covers 9 bases. Germline-derived CDR1 and CDR2 are SGHRS and YFSETQ. The CDR3 is made up of 14 amino acids. J gave up 3 bases and V 3 bases, and 2 bases lay outside the gene matches. The CDR3: CASSSTGGTDTQYF. The CDR3 DNA sequence: TGCGCCAGCAGCTCGACAGGGGGGACAGATACGCAGTATTTT.

The chain couples TRBV10-3 to TRBJ2-3; the match to TRBD2 covers 7 bases. The trim removed 3 bases at V and 4 bases at J, leaving 10 bases unmatched. Germline V gene lookup returns CDR1 ENHRY and CDR2 SYGVKD. The CDR3 spans 16 residues. CDR3: CAISEDSGGGADTQYF. The CDR3 DNA reads as TGTGCCATCAGTGAAGATAGCGGTGGGGGGGCAGATACGCAGTATTTT.

This sequence joins TRBV10-3 and TRBJ2-3; D is possibly TRBD2 (6 bases). This CDR3 has 14 amino acids. CDR1 is ENHRY, CDR2 SYGVKD, per germline. V lost 6 bases and J lost 4, with 14 bases in between. In nucleotides, the CDR3 is TGTGCCATCAGCCGGGGGTCTATTTCAGATACGCAGTATTTT. This codes for CAISRGSISDTQYF.

In its sample, this clone was seen a few times. The junction differs from germline at one of its ends, possibly a read error. This rearrangement joins TRBV7-9 to TRBJ2-3, with D hard to call. The CDR3 totals 11 residues. Germline assignment: CDR1 SEHNR and CDR2 FQNEAQ (reference sequence). This chain's CDR3 is CSSSQMSMQYF. The DNA of the CDR3 is TGTTCCAGCAGCCAGATGTCGATGCAGTATTTT.